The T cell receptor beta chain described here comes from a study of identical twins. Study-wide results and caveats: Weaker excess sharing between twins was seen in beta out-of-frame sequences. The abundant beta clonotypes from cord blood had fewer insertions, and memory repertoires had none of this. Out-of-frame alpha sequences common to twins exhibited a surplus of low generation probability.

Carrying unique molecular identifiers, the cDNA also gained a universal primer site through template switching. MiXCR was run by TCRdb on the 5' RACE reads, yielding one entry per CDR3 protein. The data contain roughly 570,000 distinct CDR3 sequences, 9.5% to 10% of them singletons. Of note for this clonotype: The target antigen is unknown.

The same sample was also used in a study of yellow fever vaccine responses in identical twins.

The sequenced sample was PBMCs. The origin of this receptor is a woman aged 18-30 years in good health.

The CDR3 DNA reads as TGTGCCAGCAGCTTGACCCAGGGTGAAGCTTTCTTT. This translates into CASSLTQGEAFF. This chain links TRBV5-6 with TRBJ1-1, with D possibly being TRBD1 (5 bases). V was trimmed by 1 base and J by 7 bases, leaving 8 bases between them. Germline-derived CDR1 and CDR2 are SGHDT and YYEEEE. The length of the CDR3 is 12 residues. The whole variable domain, filled in from reference TRBV5-6 and TRBJ1-1, reads DAGVTQSPTHLIKTRGQQVTLRCSPKSGHDTVSWYQQALGQGPQFIFQYYEEEERQRGNFPDRFSGHQFPNYSSELNVNALLLGDSALYLCASSLTQGEAFFGQGTRLTVV.